This T cell receptor (beta chain) emerged from a study of a mutant IDH1 vaccine in newly diagnosed glioma (dated by TCRdb to the early 2020s). As for the study more broadly: Patients received eight vaccinations in weeks 1, 3, 5, 7, 11, 15, 19 and 23, corresponding to visits V03 through V10. Vaccination was initiated 4-6 weeks after radiotherapy alone, or concurrently with temozolomide cycles in the chemotherapy-containing groups. Of the 25 to 40 patients who were treated, approximately 62% were male and around 40% were female, and the mean age was about 40 years. Before enrollment, most patients had been given radiochemotherapy with temozolomide as standard therapy, while the rest had received either radiotherapy alone or temozolomide alone. Peripheral blood was collected at six visits: V03 (baseline), V05, V07, V10, V12 and V13. Longitudinal TCRB deep sequencing was performed for 20 to 30 treated patients wherever samples were available for exploratory analyses. Here is what the overall study found, with its caveats: Availability determined which PBMC samples were chosen for TCRB deep sequencing. Changes in the top peripheral T cell clonotypes picked up by TCRB sequencing did not appear to be linked to pseudoprogression. The authors noted that analyses of patient blood samples could not be reproduced because of sample limitations. Across multiple MHC alleles, vaccine-induced immune responses were seen in around 93% of patients.

What the time point label conveys for this sample: week 23, last vaccination. Each vaccine dose, consisting of 300 ug of a 20-mer mutant IDH1 peptide in Montanide, was administered subcutaneously with topical imiquimod. All donors had newly diagnosed IDH1-mutant astrocytomas of WHO grade 3 or 4 that showed loss of nuclear ATRX. The samples were drawn from NOA16, a multicentre, single-arm, open-label phase I trial in Germany that tested a mutant IDH1 peptide vaccine in humans for the first time. Genomic DNA for TCRB sequencing was extracted from EDTA blood using the DNeasy Blood and Tissue Kit. CDR1 and CDR2 were assigned from the germline V gene as MRHNA and SNTAGT. The junction carries 16 bases between V and J, which are trimmed by 5 bases and 5 bases respectively. Measured from the cysteine to the phenylalanine, the CDR3 is 15 residues long. Only the CDR3 DNA is retained, 45 bases long and in frame from the first base.

Receptor amplification or capture employed the immunoSEQ multiplex PCR assay. Rearranged TCR beta chain sequences were amplified with the hsTCRB Kit following the manufacturer's protocol. An Illumina MiSeq was used to sequence the TCRB libraries. In the paper's pipeline: The kit vendor's proprietary platform handled demultiplexing, trimming and gene mapping. TCRdb stores this immuneACCESS table with in-frame sequences only. Part of the clones is absent; in the studies checked, under half of the shortfall reflects unresolved V genes, and no reason is known for the rest. V and J calls and clone size are copied from that table; D and trimming were computed from the DNA. The sample table contains 35,000 to 40,000 clones; only one count was recorded for roughly 79% of them. Of the sample, 5.1% is held by the ten largest clones. On this clone itself: The target of this receptor is not known. Base qualities are not provided; no much larger clone lies one nucleotide away.

The sequence was collected from a man aged 40-49 years with glioma. The sample consisted of PBMCs, taken from a glioma patient whose treatment included an IDH1 peptide vaccine. The chain links TRBV6-4 with TRBJ2-1; the D gene is tentatively TRBD1 or TRBD2, each matching 6 bases. The nucleotides are TGTGCCAGCAGTCCTCGCCCGGGGGCCGACAATGAGCAGTTCTTC. This gives the protein CASSPRPGADNEQFF.